These 30 T cell receptor beta chains originate from one sample sequenced in a study of identical twins. TCRdb redid the calling of the 5' RACE reads with MiXCR, one entry per CDR3 protein. The table lists 470,000 or so distinct CDR3 sequences, 20% to 25% of them singletons. This same sample was also part of a study on T cells expressing NK-cell markers.

Sample: CD4+ T cells sorted from blood. The source is a woman aged 18-29 years in good health.

The CDR3: CASSYSPSLAWTQYF. The CDR3 DNA follows: TGTGCCAGCAGTTACTCGCCTTCATTGGCGTGGACCCAGTACTTC. The chain recombines TRBV6-5 with TRBJ2-5; D ambiguous. CDR3 length: 15 amino acids. Trimming stripped 0 bases from V and 7 bases from J, with 15 bases between. The V gene's germline CDR1 is MNHEY and CDR2 SVGAGI.

The chain employs TRBV5-1 and TRBJ2-7, with 7 bases identical to TRBD1. CDR3 length equals 14 residues. Per the germline V gene, CDR1 is SGHRS and CDR2 is YFSETQ. Trimming removed 0 bases from V and 5 bases from J; junction bases left unmatched: 5. CDR3 sequence: CASSLGAQGNEQYF. The DNA for the CDR3 is TGCGCCAGCAGCTTGGGTGCACAGGGGAACGAGCAGTACTTC.

The gene calls are TRBV3-1 and TRBJ2-2; 8 nucleotides line up with TRBD2. The trim removed 4 bases at V and 6 bases at J, leaving 7 bases unmatched. The germline CDR1 and CDR2 sequences are LGHDT and YNNKEL (reference sequence). This CDR3 has 15 residues. The DNA for the CDR3 is TGTGCCAGCAGCCCTTCCTGGACTAGCCCCGGGGAGCTGTTTTTT. This gives the protein CASSPSWTSPGELFF.

V is TRBV7-9 and J is TRBJ1-2; D ambiguous. The CDR3 length is 13 residues. Germline V gene data show CDR1 as SEHNR and CDR2 as FQNEAQ (reference sequence). V was pared by 2 bases and J by 6 bases, with 10 bases between. The CDR3 DNA follows: TGTGCCAGCAGCTTATTCCCAGAGGATGGCTACACCTTC. It yields the protein CASSLFPEDGYTF.

This clonotype appeared a few times. CDR3 sequence (DNA): TGCGCCAGCAGTTTGCTAGCGGGAGATAGCTATGAGCAGTTCTTC. This encodes CASSLLAGDSYEQFF. The chain couples TRBV5-1 to TRBJ2-1, with TRBD2 identical over 10 bases. The V gene end was trimmed by 5 bases and the J gene end by 8 bases; junction bases not matched to a gene: 10. CDR1 and CDR2 from the germline V gene are SGHRS and YFSETQ. CDR3 length: 15 amino acids.

This clonotype occurred a few times. The V gene is TRBV5-1, the J gene TRBJ2-5; 15 bases match TRBD2. V shed 4 bases and J 4 bases; nucleotides not matched to a gene: 2. Germline CDR1 and CDR2: SGHRS and YFSETQ. The length of the CDR3 is 15 residues. For the CDR3, the DNA is TGCGCCAGCAGCCGGGGACTAGCGGGGGGAGAGACCCAGTACTTC. Its protein product is CASSRGLAGGETQYF.

This clonotype has a handful of counts. The CDR3 sequence is CASSTTSSTDTQYF. In nucleotides, the CDR3 is TGTGCCAGCAGCACGACTAGCAGCACAGATACGCAGTATTTT. The rearrangement uses TRBV12-3 or TRBV12-4 and TRBJ2-3, with TRBD2 matching 7 bases. The CDR3 has 14 amino acids. The V and J ends lost 6 bases and 0 bases, in that order; junction bases with no gene match: 3.

The chain has TRBV9 and TRBJ2-7; 10 bases fit TRBD1. Germline CDR1 and CDR2: SGDLS and YYNGEE. The CDR3 covers 15 residues. Germline trimming cut 0 bases from V and 4 bases from J; bases unmatched to any gene: 4. The CDR3 nucleotides read TGTGCCAGCAGCGTAGGAGGGGACAGGGGTTACGAGCAGTACTTC. It specifies CASSVGGDRGYEQYF.

This clonotype was seen ten or more times. The chain links TRBV7-7 to TRBJ1-4, with a tentative D call TRBD1 (6 bases). This CDR3 spans 13 amino acids. Trimming removed 1 base from V and 6 bases from J, with 6 bases in between. Germline V gives CDR1 SSHAT, CDR2 FNYEAQ (reference sequence). This CDR3 is CASSLDRDEKLFF. CDR3 DNA sequence: TGTGCCAGCAGCTTAGACAGGGATGAAAAACTGTTTTTT.

The chain links TRBV3-1 to TRBJ2-3; D is possibly TRBD2 (6 bases). Germline V gene data show CDR1 as LGHDT and CDR2 as YNNKEL (reference sequence). Trimming removed 6 bases from V and 0 bases from J, with 7 bases in between. The CDR3 sequence is 13 residues long. The chain's CDR3 is CASRSGSTDTQYF. The CDR3 nucleotides read TGTGCCAGCAGGAGCGGGAGCACAGATACGCAGTATTTT.

This clonotype appeared a few times. V usage is TRBV12-3 or TRBV12-4 and J usage is TRBJ1-1; tentative D call: TRBD1 (6 bases). Trimming removed 5 bases at V and 4 bases at J, with 14 bases between. This CDR3 comprises 14 residues. The CDR3 protein is CASSLYRAGTEAFF. Here the CDR3 DNA reads TGTGCCAGCAGTCTCTACAGGGCAGGCACTGAAGCTTTCTTT.

The chain joins TRBV18 to TRBJ2-7; a weak D match, TRBD1 (5 bases). This CDR3 has 12 residues. CDR1 is KGHSH, CDR2 LQKENI, per germline. Trimming removed 6 bases at V and 6 bases at J, with 12 bases between. CDR3 nucleotides: TGTGCCAGCTCTTCAGGGTTAGGCGAGCAGTACTTC. It translates to CASSSGLGEQYF. The entire variable domain, with the rest obtained from reference TRBV18 and TRBJ2-7, is as follows: NAGVMQNPRHLVRRRGQEARLRCSPMKGHSHVYWYRQLPEEGLKFMVYLQKENIIDESGMPKERFSAEFPKEGPSILRIQQVVRGDSAAYFCASSSGLGEQYFGPGTRLTVT.

V usage is TRBV5-6 and J usage is TRBJ1-2; D is uncertain. The CDR3 spans 13 residues. CDR1 and CDR2 from the germline V gene are SGHDT and YYEEEE. Deletions cut 0 bases from V and 6 bases from J, with 9 bases between. The CDR3 region is CASSLAGIHGYTF. The CDR3 DNA sequence: TGTGCCAGCAGCTTGGCGGGAATCCATGGCTACACCTTC.

This clonotype was counted a single time. V gene TRBV5-1 combines with J gene TRBJ2-7; no clear D gene. This CDR3 has 13 amino acids. The germline V and J ends were trimmed by 6 bases and 6 bases, with 16 bases remaining between them. Germline V lookup: CDR1 SGHRS, CDR2 YFSETQ. The CDR3 DNA reads as TGCGCCAGCACAAAGGGAACTTCGGTCGAGCAGTACTTC. The encoded protein is CASTKGTSVEQYF.

This clonotype was observed a single time. This sequence joins TRBV7-3 and TRBJ1-6, with D possibly matching TRBD1 (6 bases). Looked up from germline, CDR1 is SGHTA and CDR2 is FQGTGA. The CDR3 is made up of 13 amino acids. Trimming stripped 4 bases from V and 14 bases from J, with 15 bases between. The CDR3 reads CASSSTPRDTLHF. The CDR3 nucleotides read TGTGCCAGCAGCTCGACCCCCCGGGACACCCTCCACTTT.

The chain is built from TRBV10-3 and TRBJ2-5; 7 bases fit TRBD2. CDR3 length equals 14 residues. Germline V gives CDR1 ENHRY, CDR2 SYGVKD. J lost 5 bases, V lost 4 bases, and 7 bases had no gene match. The CDR3 region is CAISGFKGGETQYF. DNA for the CDR3: TGTGCCATCAGTGGATTTAAGGGAGGGGAGACCCAGTACTTC.

The chain carries TRBV9 and TRBJ2-1, with D unresolved. CDR1 and CDR2 from the germline V gene are SGDLS and YYNGEE. The CDR3 contains 11 residues. The V end lost 3 bases, the J end lost 10 bases, and 8 bases lay between the germline ends. CDR3 in DNA: TGTGCCAGCAGCGACCTTTGGGAGCAGTTCTTC. Translation: CASSDLWEQFF.

This chain uses TRBV7-2 with TRBJ2-7; 7 nucleotides line up with TRBD1. Per the germline V gene, CDR1 is SGHTA and CDR2 is FQGNSA. The CDR3 spans 13 residues. The V and J ends lost 5 bases and 4 bases, in that order; junction bases with no gene match: 5. The CDR3 sequence is CASSIKQGYEQYF. In nucleotides, the CDR3 is TGTGCCAGCAGCATAAAACAGGGGTACGAGCAGTACTTC.

The chain combines TRBV6-2 or TRBV6-3 with TRBJ2-7; 7 bases line up with TRBD2. Trimming cost V 2 bases and J 0 bases; bases outside gene matches: 4. CDR1 is MNHEY, CDR2 SVGEGT, per germline. The CDR3 loop spans 15 amino acids. This CDR3 reads CASSYPRGISYEQYF. CDR3 nucleotide sequence: TGTGCCAGCAGTTACCCGCGGGGGATCTCCTACGAGCAGTACTTC.

The chain links TRBV2 to TRBJ2-1; tentative D call: TRBD2 (5 bases). With 1 base removed from V and 3 bases from J, the gap between germline ends came to 7 bases. This CDR3 is 14 amino acids long. Germline V CDR1 and CDR2: SNHLY, FYNNEI. The CDR3 reads CASSEGTYYNEQFF. The CDR3, as DNA: TGTGCCAGCAGTGAAGGGACTTACTACAATGAGCAGTTCTTC. The full variable domain, its missing parts supplied by reference TRBV2 and TRBJ2-1, is EPEVTQTPSHQVTQMGQEVILRCVPISNHLYFYWYRQILGQKVEFLVSFYNNEISEKSEIFDDQFSVERPDGSNFTLKIRSTKLEDSAMYFCASSEGTYYNEQFFGPGTRLTVL.

The chain couples TRBV12-3 or TRBV12-4 to TRBJ2-3; a weak D match, TRBD2 (5 bases). The CDR3 sequence is 16 residues long. The ends were cut back, 2 bases at V and 0 bases at J, with 12 bases in the middle. The DNA for the CDR3 is TGTGCCAGCAGTTTACGGCGGGCCGCTAGCACAGATACGCAGTATTTT. Amino acid sequence: CASSLRRAASTDTQYF.

This clonotype has more than one count but fewer than ten. The chain combines TRBV3-1 with TRBJ1-4, with D possibly matching TRBD1 (6 bases). The germline V gene has CDR1 LGHDT and CDR2 YNNKEL (reference sequence). V lost 7 bases to trimming and J lost 8 bases, with 17 bases between them. The CDR3 contains 14 residues. The CDR3 sequence: CASNFRSGEEKLFF. CDR3 DNA sequence: TGTGCCAGCAACTTCAGGTCAGGGGAAGAAAAACTGTTTTTT. The full variable domain, its missing parts supplied by reference TRBV3-1 and TRBJ1-4, is DTAVSQTPKYLVTQMGNDKSIKCEQNLGHDTMYWYKQDSKKFLKIMFSYNNKELIINETVPNRFSPKSPDKAHLNLHINSLELGDSAVYFCASNFRSGEEKLFFGSGTQLSVL.

This clonotype was counted between two and nine times. V usage is TRBV18 and J usage is TRBJ2-7; TRBD1 matches 7 bases. V dropped 3 bases and J dropped 2; count of bases not matched to a gene: 7. CDR3 size: 15 residues. Germline values: CDR1 KGHSH, CDR2 LQKENI. CDR3 amino acids: CASSPQQGSAYEQYF. The CDR3 DNA is TGTGCCAGCTCACCCCAACAGGGGAGTGCCTACGAGCAGTACTTC.

In this sample, this clonotype turned up a few times. This chain uses TRBV20-1 with TRBJ1-2, with unresolved D. Trimming cost V 3 bases and J 2 bases, with 16 bases left between them. There are 15 residues in the CDR3. Germline V gene lookup returns CDR1 DFQATT and CDR2 SNEGSKA (reference sequence). For the CDR3, the DNA is TGCAGTGCTAGTCGTAATCCGACGGGCAACTATGGCTACACCTTC. Translated, it gives CSASRNPTGNYGYTF.

This clonotype was counted many times. The chain recombines TRBV12-3 or TRBV12-4 with TRBJ1-6, with D maybe TRBD1 (6 bases). The CDR3 consists of 14 residues. With 7 bases removed from V and 8 bases from J, the gap between germline ends came to 15 bases. CDR3: CASTRGGLDSPLHF. CDR3 in DNA: TGTGCCAGCACCCGAGGGGGGCTTGATTCACCCCTCCACTTT.

V usage is TRBV11-2 and J usage is TRBJ2-1, with 9 positions matching TRBD1. This CDR3 spans 16 amino acids. Germline-derived CDR1 and CDR2 are SGHAT and FQNNGV. J lost 6 bases, V lost 5 bases, and 11 bases had no gene match. CDR3 loop: CASSRMTGTGFNEQFF. CDR3 in DNA: TGTGCCAGCAGCCGAATGACCGGGACAGGGTTCAATGAGCAGTTCTTC.

As regards this clonotype: Relative to the germline gene, one junction end is altered; a read error may explain this. This chain joins TRBV7-7 and TRBJ2-1; unclear D gene. This CDR3 region has 14 residues. Germline CDR1 is SSHAT and CDR2 is FNYEAQ (reference sequence). This CDR3 is CASRLEALGNEQFF. The CDR3 bases are TGTGCTAGCAGGCTTGAAGCCTTGGGCAATGAGCAGTTCTTC.

V gene TRBV20-1 combines with J gene TRBJ2-7, with D maybe TRBD2 (5 bases). Germline values: CDR1 DFQATT, CDR2 SNEGSKA (reference sequence). CDR3 size: 14 residues. The V gene lost 3 bases and the J gene lost 3 bases, with 15 bases spanning the gap. CDR3 protein: CSARRRSSGYEQYF. In nucleotides, the CDR3 is TGCAGTGCTAGGCGGAGGAGCTCTGGCTACGAGCAGTACTTC.

This chain joins TRBV7-8 and TRBJ1-4; the match to TRBD1 covers 9 bases. The CDR3 sequence is 16 residues long. Germline-derived CDR1 and CDR2 are SGHVS and FQNEAQ. The V segment lost 5 bases and the J segment 7 bases; nucleotides outside the gene matches: 11. The CDR3 sequence: CASSAQHRGRGEKLFF. The CDR3 nucleotides read TGTGCCAGCAGCGCGCAGCACAGGGGGCGGGGTGAAAAACTGTTTTTT.

This clonotype has a handful of counts. The chain carries TRBV12-3 or TRBV12-4 and TRBJ1-1; D ambiguous. CDR3 length equals 12 residues. The V end was cut by 8 bases, the J end by 0 bases, with 7 bases between. The CDR3 loop is CASATLNTEAFF. CDR3 DNA sequence: TGTGCCAGCGCGACACTGAACACTGAAGCTTTCTTT.